Here is one T cell receptor beta chain with its context. This sample was taken from a study of blood T cell repertoires in COVID-19. Study at large: The United States, Italy and Spain were the sources of the acute and convalescent COVID-19 samples. PBMCs, B-cell-depleted T cells, or T cells provided the cDNA or gDNA that made up the material.

Original handling: Counts of nucleated cells, estimated from reference gene primer amplification, were obtained. Clones were read by immunoSEQ multiplex PCR, and TCRdb kept only the in-frame ones, dropping some. That table is the source of V, J and clone size, and D and trimming were worked out from the DNA. The repertoire holds several thousand clones, with 65% to 90% as singletons. With V trimmed by 4 bases and J by 0 bases, 11 bases remained unmatched. The CDR3 runs to 19 residues. Germline loops: CDR1 SGHTA, CDR2 FQGNSA. The sample consisted of peripheral blood. The V call is TRBV7-2, the J call TRBJ1-6; 8 nucleotides align to TRBD1. The source is a human donor in a cohort sampled during active COVID-19. The DNA for the CDR3 is TGTGCCAGCAGCTGGGCTCTACAGGGGGGAAGCTCCTATAATTCACCCCTCCACTTT. Translation gives CASSWALQGGSSYNSPLHF.